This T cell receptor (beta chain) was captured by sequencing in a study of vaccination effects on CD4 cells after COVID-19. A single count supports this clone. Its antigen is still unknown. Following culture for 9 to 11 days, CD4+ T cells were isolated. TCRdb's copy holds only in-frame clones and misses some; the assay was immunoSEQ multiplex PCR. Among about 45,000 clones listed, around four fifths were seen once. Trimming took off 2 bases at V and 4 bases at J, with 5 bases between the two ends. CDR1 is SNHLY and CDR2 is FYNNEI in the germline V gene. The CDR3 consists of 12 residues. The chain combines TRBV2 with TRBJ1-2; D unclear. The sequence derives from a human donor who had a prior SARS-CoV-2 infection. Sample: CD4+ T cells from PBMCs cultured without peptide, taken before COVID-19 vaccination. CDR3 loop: CASSERLYGYTF. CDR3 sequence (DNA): TGTGCCAGCAGTGAACGCCTCTATGGCTACACCTTC. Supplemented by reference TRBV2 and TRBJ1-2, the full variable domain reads EPEVTQTPSHQVTQMGQEVILRCVPISNHLYFYWYRQILGQKVEFLVSFYNNEISEKSEIFDDQFSVERPDGSNFTLKIRSTKLEDSAMYFCASSERLYGYTFGSGTRLTVV.